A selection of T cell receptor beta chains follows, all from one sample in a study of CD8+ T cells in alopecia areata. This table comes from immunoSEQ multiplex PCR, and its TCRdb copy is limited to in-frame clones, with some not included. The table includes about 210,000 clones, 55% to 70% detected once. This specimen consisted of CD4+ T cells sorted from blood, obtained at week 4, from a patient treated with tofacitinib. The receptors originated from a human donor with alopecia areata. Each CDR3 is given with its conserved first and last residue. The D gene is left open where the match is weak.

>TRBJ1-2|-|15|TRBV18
CASSPRGPPLHGYTF
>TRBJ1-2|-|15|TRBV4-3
CASSQDRATGYGYTF
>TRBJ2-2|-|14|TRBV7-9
CASSLFDSTGELFF
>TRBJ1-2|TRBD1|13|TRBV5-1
CASSLGTGAGYTF
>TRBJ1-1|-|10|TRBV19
CASRGPSTFF
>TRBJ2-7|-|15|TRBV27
CASSLSGWSSYEQYF
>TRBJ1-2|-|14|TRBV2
CASSELTGTEGYTF
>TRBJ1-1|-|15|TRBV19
CASSIDGWANTEAFF
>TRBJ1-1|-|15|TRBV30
CAWSVLLGVGTEAFF
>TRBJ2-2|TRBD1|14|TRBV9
CASSRGQATGELFF
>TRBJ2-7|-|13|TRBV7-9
CASSHRSDYEQYF
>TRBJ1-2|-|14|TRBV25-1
CASSERTQNYGYTF
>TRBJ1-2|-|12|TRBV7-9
CASSLGGLGYTF
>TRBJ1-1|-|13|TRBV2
CASRPPEDTEAFF
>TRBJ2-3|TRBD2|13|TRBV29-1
CSVVSGGTDTQYF
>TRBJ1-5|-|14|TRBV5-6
CASSLPGNNQPQHF
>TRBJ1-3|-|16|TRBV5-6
CASSFGYRSSGNTIYF
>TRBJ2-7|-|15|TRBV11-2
CASSSGLWVQYEQYF
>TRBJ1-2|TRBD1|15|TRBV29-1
CSAGTGDGVDYGYTF
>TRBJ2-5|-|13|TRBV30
CAWSVEGWETQYF
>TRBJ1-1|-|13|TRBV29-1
CSVGGGPNTEAFF
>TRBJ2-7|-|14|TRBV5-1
CASSFGHPPYEQYF
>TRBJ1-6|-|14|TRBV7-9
CASSLGRANSPLHF
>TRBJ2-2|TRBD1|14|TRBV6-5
CASRTGGIAGELFF
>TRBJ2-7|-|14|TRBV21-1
CASSKIGTAYEQYF
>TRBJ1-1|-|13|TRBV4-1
CASSQTRGEGAFF
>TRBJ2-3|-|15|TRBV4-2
CASSQVMLDTDTQYF